The rows below give T cell receptor beta chains drawn from one sample of a study of T-cell memory formation after mild COVID-19. TCRdb re-called the 5' RACE reads through MiXCR, storing one row per CDR3 protein. The data hold fewer than 350,000 distinct CDR3 sequences, with around a sixth observed a single time. The sequenced sample consisted of PBMCs or a T cell subset sorted from them (not recorded which). The receptors were gathered from a man aged 18 to 35 who had mild COVID-19 (a few samples of this study predate the infection). Cell type and time point are not known. The CDR3 runs from the conserved cysteine through the conserved F or W. The order of the fields is CDR3 DNA, CDR3 protein, J gene, D gene, V gene, clone size. D genes are given only for firm matches. Clone size, where shown, is once, few, many, or a class for clones that have expanded.

cdr3_nt: TGCGCCAGCAGCTTAGATCCAGGCCTGAACTATGGCTACACCTTC
cdr3_aa: CASSLDPGLNYGYTF
j_call: TRBJ1-2
d_call: .
v_call: TRBV5-1
clone_size: many

cdr3_nt: TGTGCCAGCAGCTTAGCCCGGGAGGCCCAGTACTTC
cdr3_aa: CASSLAREAQYF
j_call: TRBJ2-5
d_call: TRBD2
v_call: TRBV7-8
clone_size: many

cdr3_nt: TGCAGTGCTAGCTCGACAGAGAGGAACACTGAAGCTTTCTTT
cdr3_aa: CSASSTERNTEAFF
j_call: TRBJ1-1
d_call: .
v_call: TRBV20-1
clone_size: .

cdr3_nt: TGTGCCAGCAGCGTTCTCGACGGGGGGTACCAAGAGACCCAGTACTTC
cdr3_aa: CASSVLDGGYQETQYF
j_call: TRBJ2-5
d_call: TRBD2
v_call: TRBV7-2
clone_size: .

cdr3_nt: TGTGCCAGCAGCCCCCTTTGGCTCGGGGGCTACACCTTC
cdr3_aa: CASSPLWLGGYTF
j_call: TRBJ1-2
d_call: .
v_call: TRBV12-3/TRBV12-4
clone_size: .

cdr3_nt: TGCGCCAGCAGCTTGGAATCGGGGTCAAACACCGGGGAGCTGTTTTTT
cdr3_aa: CASSLESGSNTGELFF
j_call: TRBJ2-2
d_call: .
v_call: TRBV5-1
clone_size: few

cdr3_nt: TGCGCCAGCAGCTTGGAGGGGAGGGCCACTGAAGCTTTCTTT
cdr3_aa: CASSLEGRATEAFF
j_call: TRBJ1-1
d_call: .
v_call: TRBV5-1
clone_size: few

cdr3_nt: TGTGCCAGCAGCCCTAATGGGGGGACCGGGGAGCTGTTTTTT
cdr3_aa: CASSPNGGTGELFF
j_call: TRBJ2-2
d_call: .
v_call: TRBV2
clone_size: .

cdr3_nt: TGTGCCAGCACGAGGGGATCCCTCTCTGGGGCCAACGTCCTGACTTTC
cdr3_aa: CASTRGSLSGANVLTF
j_call: TRBJ2-6
d_call: .
v_call: TRBV6-1
clone_size: .

cdr3_nt: TGCAGCGTTGTGTGGACTAGCGTTAACGAGCAGTACTTC
cdr3_aa: CSVVWTSVNEQYF
j_call: TRBJ2-7
d_call: TRBD2
v_call: TRBV29-1
clone_size: few

cdr3_nt: TGCGCCAGCAGCTTGGCCTGGGCAGCCGAAGCTTTCTTT
cdr3_aa: CASSLAWAAEAFF
j_call: TRBJ1-1
d_call: .
v_call: TRBV5-1
clone_size: .

cdr3_nt: TGTGCCAGCAGCTTATTAATCCGAGCAGCTGAAGCTTTCTTT
cdr3_aa: CASSLLIRAAEAFF
j_call: TRBJ1-1
d_call: .
v_call: TRBV7-2
clone_size: few

cdr3_nt: TGTGCCAGCAGCAGACAGGGCCCCGAAAAACTGTTTTTT
cdr3_aa: CASSRQGPEKLFF
j_call: TRBJ1-4
d_call: TRBD1
v_call: TRBV7-2
clone_size: .

cdr3_nt: TGTGCCAGCAGCTTTATGCGTGAGCAGTACTTC
cdr3_aa: CASSFMREQYF
j_call: TRBJ2-7
d_call: .
v_call: TRBV7-8
clone_size: few

cdr3_nt: TGTGCCAGCAGCTTAGATCACTCCGGGACTTCCCGTTACAATGAGCAGTTCTTC
cdr3_aa: CASSLDHSGTSRYNEQFF
j_call: TRBJ2-1
d_call: .
v_call: TRBV11-3
clone_size: few

cdr3_nt: TGTGCCTGGAGCAGGGGCTCAGGGGTTTACAATGAGCAGTTCTTC
cdr3_aa: CAWSRGSGVYNEQFF
j_call: TRBJ2-1
d_call: .
v_call: TRBV30
clone_size: .

cdr3_nt: TGCGCCAGCAGCTTAGGAGGGGGGGTGAACACTGAAGCTTTCTTT
cdr3_aa: CASSLGGGVNTEAFF
j_call: TRBJ1-1
d_call: .
v_call: TRBV5-1
clone_size: .

cdr3_nt: TGTGCCAGCAGTTCACAGGGTTCGAACACCGGGGAGCTGTTTTTT
cdr3_aa: CASSSQGSNTGELFF
j_call: TRBJ2-2
d_call: .
v_call: TRBV12-3/TRBV12-4
clone_size: .

cdr3_nt: TGTGCCAGCAGTACCCCGACAGGTGGTAATGAAAAACTGTTTTTT
cdr3_aa: CASSTPTGGNEKLFF
j_call: TRBJ1-4
d_call: .
v_call: TRBV6-6
clone_size: .

cdr3_nt: TGTGCCAGCAGCTTCGGGACAGGGGGCAGAGAGACCCAGTACTTC
cdr3_aa: CASSFGTGGRETQYF
j_call: TRBJ2-5
d_call: TRBD1
v_call: TRBV7-6
clone_size: .

cdr3_nt: TGTGCCAGCAGTGTGAGGAATTGGCTGAATTCACCCCTCCACTTT
cdr3_aa: CASSVRNWLNSPLHF
j_call: TRBJ1-6
d_call: .
v_call: TRBV6-6
clone_size: few

cdr3_nt: TGTGCCAGCAGACAGGGGGGTAGCACTGAAGCTTTCTTT
cdr3_aa: CASRQGGSTEAFF
j_call: TRBJ1-1
d_call: TRBD1
v_call: TRBV5-5
clone_size: few

cdr3_nt: TGTGCCAGCACTCCGAGACCCCAACAGGCCGTCGCGGGAGCTTTCTTT
cdr3_aa: CASTPRPQQAVAGAFF
j_call: TRBJ1-1
d_call: .
v_call: TRBV6-5
clone_size: few

cdr3_nt: TGTGCCAGCAGTTCAGGGACCCAGCCCCAGCATTTT
cdr3_aa: CASSSGTQPQHF
j_call: TRBJ1-5
d_call: .
v_call: TRBV7-9
clone_size: many

cdr3_nt: TGTGCCAGCAGCCAAGTTCCCTTGAACACTGAAGCTTTCTTT
cdr3_aa: CASSQVPLNTEAFF
j_call: TRBJ1-1
d_call: .
v_call: TRBV4-2
clone_size: .

cdr3_nt: TGCAGTGCTAGAGATCAATTAGCAACTAATGAAAAACTGTTTTTT
cdr3_aa: CSARDQLATNEKLFF
j_call: TRBJ1-4
d_call: .
v_call: TRBV20-1
clone_size: few

cdr3_nt: TGTGCCAGCAGCCCGGACCGCAGAAACACCATATATTTT
cdr3_aa: CASSPDRRNTIYF
j_call: TRBJ1-3
d_call: .
v_call: TRBV4-2
clone_size: .

cdr3_nt: TGTGCCAGCAGTTTTGGACAGGGAGCAGAAGCTTTCTTT
cdr3_aa: CASSFGQGAEAFF
j_call: TRBJ1-1
d_call: TRBD1
v_call: TRBV6-5
clone_size: .

cdr3_nt: TGTGCCAGCAGTTACTCCCTAGACAGGCCTAACTATGGCTACACCTTC
cdr3_aa: CASSYSLDRPNYGYTF
j_call: TRBJ1-2
d_call: .
v_call: TRBV6-6
clone_size: .

cdr3_nt: TGCGCCAGCAGCTCTGGCTGGACAGGAGACTATGGCTACACCTTC
cdr3_aa: CASSSGWTGDYGYTF
j_call: TRBJ1-2
d_call: TRBD1
v_call: TRBV5-1
clone_size: many

cdr3_nt: TGCAGTGCCCAACAGGGGGCTGGAGCTTTCTTT
cdr3_aa: CSAQQGAGAFF
j_call: TRBJ1-1
d_call: TRBD1
v_call: TRBV20-1
clone_size: .

cdr3_nt: TGTGCCAGCAGTCTCACGGGCCTTGCGGGTGCTGAAGCTTTCTTT
cdr3_aa: CASSLTGLAGAEAFF
j_call: TRBJ1-1
d_call: .
v_call: TRBV6-5
clone_size: .

cdr3_nt: TGCAGTGCTAGAGTTCCACGGGGCCTTGAGGATCAGCCCCAGCATTTT
cdr3_aa: CSARVPRGLEDQPQHF
j_call: TRBJ1-5
d_call: .
v_call: TRBV20-1
clone_size: .

cdr3_nt: TGTGCCAGCAGTGAGGGCAGACACACAGATACGCAGTATTTT
cdr3_aa: CASSEGRHTDTQYF
j_call: TRBJ2-3
d_call: .
v_call: TRBV2
clone_size: .

cdr3_nt: TGTGCCAGCAGTATCCGACAGGGTCAAGAGACCCAGTACTTC
cdr3_aa: CASSIRQGQETQYF
j_call: TRBJ2-5
d_call: TRBD1
v_call: TRBV27
clone_size: many

cdr3_nt: TGTGCCAGCAGTGACTACGTCCAACCCTACGAGCAGTACTTC
cdr3_aa: CASSDYVQPYEQYF
j_call: TRBJ2-7
d_call: .
v_call: TRBV7-3
clone_size: many

cdr3_nt: TGTGCCAGCGGTGAGGACGGACTAGACGTGGGCCAGTACTTC
cdr3_aa: CASGEDGLDVGQYF
j_call: TRBJ2-5
d_call: TRBD2
v_call: TRBV2
clone_size: .

cdr3_nt: TGTGCCCGGAGAGGGGGACGCACAGATACGCAGTATTTT
cdr3_aa: CARRGGRTDTQYF
j_call: TRBJ2-3
d_call: .
v_call: TRBV30
clone_size: few

cdr3_nt: TGCGCCAGCAGTCAAGCTCGGCAGGGTGACACTGAAGCTTTCTTT
cdr3_aa: CASSQARQGDTEAFF
j_call: TRBJ1-1
d_call: .
v_call: TRBV4-1
clone_size: .

cdr3_nt: TGTGCCAGCAGTTGGGGGGAAACCCTCCACTTT
cdr3_aa: CASSWGETLHF
j_call: TRBJ1-6
d_call: .
v_call: TRBV12-3/TRBV12-4
clone_size: .

cdr3_nt: TGCGCCAGCAGCTGGAATACCGGGACAAACACCGGGGAGCTGTTTTTT
cdr3_aa: CASSWNTGTNTGELFF
j_call: TRBJ2-2
d_call: .
v_call: TRBV5-1
clone_size: .

cdr3_nt: TGTGCCAGCAGCTCCCGGGACGCCCGAGAAGCTTTCTTT
cdr3_aa: CASSSRDAREAFF
j_call: TRBJ1-1
d_call: .
v_call: TRBV11-2
clone_size: .

cdr3_nt: TGCAGTGCCCCGCCCGCGACCAAAAACATTCAGTACTTC
cdr3_aa: CSAPPATKNIQYF
j_call: TRBJ2-4
d_call: .
v_call: TRBV20-1
clone_size: .

cdr3_nt: TGCGCCAGCAGCCAAGGCACGAGCTCCTACAATGAGCAGTTCTTC
cdr3_aa: CASSQGTSSYNEQFF
j_call: TRBJ2-1
d_call: .
v_call: TRBV4-3
clone_size: many

cdr3_nt: TGTGCCAGCAGCTTACCCCAGGACAGACCTTACAATGAGCAGTTCTTC
cdr3_aa: CASSLPQDRPYNEQFF
j_call: TRBJ2-1
d_call: .
v_call: TRBV7-9
clone_size: many

cdr3_nt: TGTGCCAGCAGTACGACGGGGGTTAATGCCGGGGAGCTGTTTTTT
cdr3_aa: CASSTTGVNAGELFF
j_call: TRBJ2-2
d_call: .
v_call: TRBV28
clone_size: few

cdr3_nt: TGTGCCAGCAGCTTCGAGGTCGGAAACACCATATATTTT
cdr3_aa: CASSFEVGNTIYF
j_call: TRBJ1-3
d_call: .
v_call: TRBV7-9
clone_size: .

cdr3_nt: TGTGCCAGCAGCGGGGTGGCGGGGGACTCCTACAATGAGCAGTTCTTC
cdr3_aa: CASSGVAGDSYNEQFF
j_call: TRBJ2-1
d_call: TRBD2
v_call: TRBV5-6
clone_size: many

cdr3_nt: TGCGCCAGCTCCCCGGGACTAGCGGGGGGGCGGGGGACAGATACGCAGTATTTT
cdr3_aa: CASSPGLAGGRGTDTQYF
j_call: TRBJ2-3
d_call: TRBD2
v_call: TRBV4-1
clone_size: .

cdr3_nt: TGTGCCAGCAGGACGAGCCTAAGTTATAGCAATCAGCCCCAGCATTTT
cdr3_aa: CASRTSLSYSNQPQHF
j_call: TRBJ1-5
d_call: .
v_call: TRBV6-2/TRBV6-3
clone_size: few

cdr3_nt: TGCGCCAGCAGCTCTGGACTAGCGGGGGGGTCGGAGACCCAGTACTTC
cdr3_aa: CASSSGLAGGSETQYF
j_call: TRBJ2-5
d_call: TRBD2
v_call: TRBV5-1
clone_size: .

cdr3_nt: TGCAGTGCCCCGGACAGGGGGCGAGGCACCGGGGAGCTGTTTTTT
cdr3_aa: CSAPDRGRGTGELFF
j_call: TRBJ2-2
d_call: TRBD1
v_call: TRBV20-1
clone_size: many

cdr3_nt: TGTGCCAGCAGTGAAGCGTCCAGGGGCCAGCCCCAGCATTTT
cdr3_aa: CASSEASRGQPQHF
j_call: TRBJ1-5
d_call: .
v_call: TRBV6-1
clone_size: few

cdr3_nt: TGCAGCGTTGAAGAGGGCAGATCTGGGGAGCTGTTTTTT
cdr3_aa: CSVEEGRSGELFF
j_call: TRBJ2-2
d_call: .
v_call: TRBV29-1
clone_size: few

cdr3_nt: TGCGCCAGCAGCAAAGAACCCCTAGCGGGGGGAAGCTCCTACAATGAGCAGTTCTTC
cdr3_aa: CASSKEPLAGGSSYNEQFF
j_call: TRBJ2-1
d_call: TRBD2
v_call: TRBV4-1
clone_size: .